The rows below give T cell receptor beta chains drawn from one sample of a study of blood T cell repertoires in COVID-19. Method: immunoSEQ multiplex PCR; TCRdb's copy keeps in-frame clones and lacks some. The sample includes roughly 220,000 clones, approximately 84% of them seen just once. Material: peripheral blood. The origin of the receptors is a woman aged 25 to 45 who had recovered from COVID-19. The CDR3 runs from the conserved cysteine through the conserved F or W. A D gene is named only where the DNA matches it firmly. A row's size may be missing; if present it is once, few, many or a size class.

d_gene	abundance	j_gene	v_gene	CDR3nt	CDR3aa
TRBD1	.	TRBJ1-4	TRBV7-9	TGTGCCAGCAGCTACCGACAGGGTCTCGATGAAAAACTGTTTTTT	CASSYRQGLDEKLFF
TRBD2	.	TRBJ2-1	TRBV19	TGTGCCAGTAGTATAGGAACCGGGACTAGCGGGGTGAATGAGCAGTTCTTC	CASSIGTGTSGVNEQFF
.	few	TRBJ1-1	TRBV7-9	TGTGCCAGCAGCTCGCAGGGAAACACTGAAGCTTTCTTT	CASSSQGNTEAFF
.	.	TRBJ1-3	TRBV6-1	TGTGCCAGCAGTGAAAATTTGGGAGACCCTGGAAACACCATATATTTT	CASSENLGDPGNTIYF
.	.	TRBJ2-3	TRBV7-3	TGTGCCAGCGGGAGCCCAGATACGCAGTATTTT	CASGSPDTQYF
.	few	TRBJ1-5	TRBV5-5	TGTGCCAGCAGCTTGGGACAGTCGTGGCAGCCCCAGCATTTT	CASSLGQSWQPQHF
TRBD1	.	TRBJ1-3	TRBV10-3	TGTGCCACAAACGACGACAGGGAGGCCGGAAACACCATATATTTT	CATNDDREAGNTIYF
TRBD2	.	TRBJ2-3	TRBV7-9	TGTGCCAGCAGCTTAGGGACTAGCGGGAGGCCGGAGGCAGATACGCAGTATTTT	CASSLGTSGRPEADTQYF
TRBD2	few	TRBJ2-3	TRBV5-6	TGTGCCAGCAGCTTGGATGGGGAGCGGGAGGCCGATACGCAGTATTTT	CASSLDGEREADTQYF
TRBD2	.	TRBJ2-1	TRBV24-1	TGTGCCACCAGGGAAGCGGGAGGCCCCTACAATGAGCAGTTCTTC	CATREAGGPYNEQFF
.	.	TRBJ2-1	TRBV6-4	TGTGCCAGCAGTGACTCGAGTGCTGGCAATGAGCAGTTCTTC	CASSDSSAGNEQFF
.	once	TRBJ1-6	TRBV10-3	TGTGCCATCAGTGAGTCGAACCCCCCGGATGGGCTTTCACCCCTCCACTTT	CAISESNPPDGLSPLHF
TRBD1	.	TRBJ2-7	TRBV4-1	TGCGCCAGCAGCCAACTAGGGACAGTGAGGATCTACGAGCAGTACTTC	CASSQLGTVRIYEQYF
TRBD1	.	TRBJ2-5	TRBV7-7	TGTGCCAGCAGCTTAAAAAGACAGGGCCAAGAGACCCAGTACTTC	CASSLKRQGQETQYF
.	.	TRBJ2-7	TRBV28	TGTGCCAGCAGCAGGAGGGCCCCCCCTGTCGAGCAGTACTTC	CASSRRAPPVEQYF
TRBD1	.	TRBJ1-1	TRBV14	TGTGCCAGCAGCCTCTGGACAGGGACCCTTGAAGCTTTCTTT	CASSLWTGTLEAFF
TRBD2	.	TRBJ2-3	TRBV29-1	TGCAGCGCCCTTAGCGGGGCCACAGATACGCAGTATTTT	CSALSGATDTQYF
.	.	TRBJ1-5	TRBV19	TGTGCCAGTAGCCACCCCCCCGGCAGCAGACTTAGCAATCAGCCCCAGCATTTT	CASSHPPGSRLSNQPQHF
.	.	TRBJ2-2	TRBV27	TGTGCCAGCAGTTCAGGGTCCTGGACCGGGGAGCTGTTTTTT	CASSSGSWTGELFF
.	.	TRBJ1-4	TRBV6-6	TGTGCCAGCAGGCGGGATCTAAATGAAAAACTGTTTTTT	CASRRDLNEKLFF